The 2 T cell receptor beta chains below come from one sample, sequenced in a study of blood T cell repertoires in COVID-19. The method was immunoSEQ multiplex PCR; TCRdb's version includes in-frame clones alone and lacks a portion of them. The data hold 100,000 or so clones, with less than 80% observed a single time. Sequenced sample: peripheral blood. The receptor source for this set is a man aged 65 to 85 with active or convalescent COVID-19.

The chain combines TRBV24-1 with TRBJ1-1, with TRBD1 identical over 8 bases. The V gene's germline CDR1 is KGHDR and CDR2 SFDVKD. The CDR3 length is 15 residues. J gave up 1 base and V 5 bases, and 5 bases lay outside the gene matches. The CDR3 region is CATSAGQGGNTEAFF. CDR3 sequence (DNA): TGTGCCACCAGTGCTGGACAGGGAGGGAACACTGAAGCTTTCTTT.

The chain has TRBV5-1 and TRBJ1-2, with 7 nucleotides matching TRBD1. Losses at the gene ends were 0 bases for V and 3 bases for J; bases not matched to a gene: 8. CDR1 and CDR2 from the germline V gene are SGHRS and YFSETQ. The CDR3 consists of 16 residues. The chain's CDR3 is CASSLANPGGDYGYTF. The CDR3 DNA follows: TGCGCCAGCAGCTTGGCCAACCCAGGGGGAGACTATGGCTACACCTTC.